One sample yielded the 17 T cell receptor beta chains listed below, sequenced in a study of identical twins. TCRdb called the 5' RACE reads again in MiXCR, with one record for every CDR3 protein. The table includes about 690,000 distinct CDR3 sequences, roughly 20% detected once. These data were also reused for a study on T cells expressing NK-cell markers.

The sequencing input was PBMCs. The receptors originated from a woman younger than 30 in good health.

This clonotype came up a few times. The rearrangement uses TRBV12-3 or TRBV12-4 and TRBJ2-3; D is possibly TRBD2 (6 bases). CDR3 length equals 14 residues. The V end lost 7 bases, the J end lost 3 bases, and 14 bases lay between the germline ends. CDR3 residues: CASTPTGGTDTQYF. The CDR3 DNA sequence: TGTGCCAGCACCCCTACCGGGGGAACAGATACGCAGTATTTT.

This clonotype was recorded at least ten times. J is TRBJ2-5 and V is TRBV29-1, with 9 bases fitting TRBD2. Germline V gene lookup returns CDR1 SQVTM and CDR2 ANQGSEA. V dropped 5 bases and J dropped 0; count of bases not matched to a gene: 1. The CDR3 sequence is 13 residues long. CDR3 sequence reads: CSVTSGYQETQYF. The CDR3 bases are TGCAGCGTTACTAGCGGGTACCAAGAGACCCAGTACTTC.

The gene calls are TRBV29-1 and TRBJ2-7, with a tentative D call TRBD2 (5 bases). The CDR3 spans 16 residues. Germline V gives CDR1 SQVTM, CDR2 ANQGSEA. CDR3 loop: CCATGVASGSSYEQYF. In DNA form, the CDR3 reads TGCTGTGCCACTGGGGTAGCGTCTGGTTCCTCCTACGAGCAGTACTTC.

This clonotype has a handful of counts. V is TRBV6-1 and J is TRBJ1-6; D gene ambiguous. The CDR3 sequence is 11 residues long. CDR1 MNHNS and CDR2 SASEGT come from the germline V gene. V lost 4 bases to trimming and J lost 9 bases, with 4 bases between them. The CDR3, as DNA: TGTGCCAGCAGTGTCGGTTCACCCCTCCACTTT. This translates into CASSVGSPLHF.

The chain combines TRBV7-6 with TRBJ2-2; D might be TRBD1 (5 bases). V lost 5 bases and J lost 6, with 22 bases in between. Germline CDR1 reads SGHVS; CDR2 reads FNYEAQ. The CDR3 totals 17 residues. CDR3 sequence reads: CASSPGVVGRRSGELFF. Written as DNA, the CDR3 is TGTGCCAGCAGCCCAGGCGTGGTGGGGCGTCGGTCCGGGGAGCTGTTTTTT.

In its sample, this clonotype was seen a few times. The chain has TRBV7-2 and TRBJ2-7; D may be TRBD1 (6 bases). The V gene lost 2 bases and the J gene lost 2 bases, with 19 bases spanning the gap. CDR1 and CDR2 (germline): SGHTA, FQGNSA. CDR3 size: 17 residues. CDR3 sequence: CASSLPDRFGIAYEQYF. The CDR3 bases are TGTGCCAGCAGCTTACCCGACAGGTTTGGTATAGCCTACGAGCAGTACTTC. The variable domain in full, completed from reference TRBV7-2 and TRBJ2-7, reads GAGVSQSPSNKVTEKGKDVELRCDPISGHTALYWYRQSLGQGLEFLIYFQGNSAPDKSGLPSDRFSAERTGGSVSTLTIQRTQQEDSAVYLCASSLPDRFGIAYEQYFGPGTRLTVT.

The rearrangement uses TRBV29-1 and TRBJ2-3; TRBD1 is a possible D gene (6 bases). This CDR3 is 13 amino acids long. Germline loops: CDR1 SQVTM, CDR2 ANQGSEA. V lost 3 bases to trimming and J lost 2 bases, with 9 bases between them. The chain's CDR3 is CSVEGDTTDTQYF. Written as DNA, the CDR3 is TGCAGCGTTGAGGGGGACACCACAGATACGCAGTATTTT.

This clonotype showed up just a few times. V usage is TRBV7-6 and J usage is TRBJ2-3; D ambiguous. CDR3 length equals 16 residues. V lost 2 bases and J 0 bases, leaving 12 bases between the germline ends. Germline V gene sequence: CDR1 SGHVS, CDR2 FNYEAQ. CDR3 bases: TGTGCCAGCAGCTTAAGGAGTGGAATAAGCACAGATACGCAGTATTTT. Its protein product is CASSLRSGISTDTQYF.

The rearrangement links TRBV7-9 to TRBJ2-1; tentatively, D is TRBD1 (6 bases). Germline V gene lookup returns CDR1 SEHNR and CDR2 FQNEAQ (reference sequence). The CDR3 extends over 17 amino acids. Trimming pared 5 bases from V and 0 bases from J, leaving 17 bases between. CDR3 in amino acids: CASSQTHREISYNEQFF. The CDR3, as DNA: TGTGCCAGCAGCCAAACTCACAGGGAAATCTCCTACAATGAGCAGTTCTTC.

The chain has TRBV21-1 and TRBJ2-7. TRBV21-1 is a known pseudogene. This CDR3 is built from 10 residues. For the CDR3, the DNA is TGTGCCAGAAAGCTCTACGAGCAGTACTTC. Protein: CARKLYEQYF.

The chain is built from TRBV7-6 and TRBJ1-1; no definite D call. The V gene lost 4 bases and the J gene lost 1 base, with 7 bases spanning the gap. The V gene's germline CDR1 is SGHVS and CDR2 FNYEAQ. This CDR3 is 13 amino acids long. CDR3 in amino acids: CASSSNENTEAFF. The CDR3, as DNA: TGTGCCAGCAGCTCAAACGAGAACACTGAAGCTTTCTTT. Variable domain in full (rest from reference TRBV7-6 and TRBJ1-1): GAGVSQSPRYKVTKRGQDVALRCDPISGHVSLYWYRQALGQGPEFLTYFNYEAQQDKSGLPNDRFSAERPEGSISTLTIQRTEQRDSAMYRCASSSNENTEAFFGQGTRLTVV.

This rearrangement joins TRBV5-1 to TRBJ2-5; 9 bases map to TRBD2. With V trimmed by 0 bases and J by 3 bases, 3 bases remained unmatched. The germline V gene encodes CDR1 SGHRS and CDR2 YFSETQ. CDR3 size: 15 residues. The CDR3 DNA is TGCGCCAGCAGCTTGGGATCTAGCGGGGAAGAGACCCAGTACTTC. Residues: CASSLGSSGEETQYF. Full variable domain (missing parts from reference TRBV5-1 and TRBJ2-5): KAGVTQTPRYLIKTRGQQVTLSCSPISGHRSVSWYQQTPGQGLQFLFEYFSETQRNKGNFPGRFSGRQFSNSRSEMNVSTLELGDSALYLCASSLGSSGEETQYFGPGTRLLVL.

This clonotype was counted many times. The J gene is TRBJ1-1, the V gene TRBV29-1; D is possibly TRBD1 (6 bases). The V end lost 7 bases, the J end lost 7 bases, and 16 bases lay between the germline ends. This CDR3 is built from 12 residues. Germline lookup yields CDR1 SQVTM and CDR2 ANQGSEA. The CDR3 DNA is TGCAGCGCTAGGGGGGGGAGAGGTGAAGCTTTCTTT. This translates into CSARGGRGEAFF.

This clonotype showed up just a few times. The chain joins TRBV5-1 to TRBJ2-5, with D uncertain. This CDR3 comprises 14 residues. Looked up from germline, CDR1 is SGHRS and CDR2 is YFSETQ. The V end lost 0 bases, the J end lost 4 bases, and 10 bases lay between the germline ends. This CDR3 is CASSLGGDSETQYF. DNA of the CDR3: TGCGCCAGCAGCTTGGGCGGAGACTCAGAGACCCAGTACTTC. The full variable domain, in which reference TRBV5-1 and TRBJ2-5 provide the parts outside the CDR3, is KAGVTQTPRYLIKTRGQQVTLSCSPISGHRSVSWYQQTPGQGLQFLFEYFSETQRNKGNFPGRFSGRQFSNSRSEMNVSTLELGDSALYLCASSLGGDSETQYFGPGTRLLVL.

This clonotype was counted many times. This chain joins TRBV7-9 and TRBJ2-3, with 7 positions matching TRBD2. This CDR3 spans 15 amino acids. The V gene end was trimmed by 5 bases and the J gene end by 3 bases; junction bases not matched to a gene: 8. Germline V gene data show CDR1 as SEHNR and CDR2 as FQNEAQ (reference sequence). The CDR3 nucleotides are TGTGCCAGCAGCACATGGACTAGTAGAACAGATACGCAGTATTTT. Residues: CASSTWTSRTDTQYF.

The chain has TRBV12-3 or TRBV12-4 and TRBJ2-1; the D is unclear. This CDR3 region has 16 residues. V lost 1 base to trimming and J lost 6 bases, with 16 bases between them. CDR3 DNA: TGTGCCAGCAGTTTAGTCCGTCGAGGATGGGCCAATGAGCAGTTCTTC. Translated: CASSLVRRGWANEQFF.

This clonotype was seen a few times. This chain links TRBV7-9 with TRBJ2-7, with 10 bases that match TRBD2. Germline-derived CDR1 and CDR2 are SEHNR and FQNEAQ (reference sequence). The CDR3 totals 16 residues. Trimming removed 5 bases from V and 0 bases from J; junction bases left unmatched: 7. DNA for the CDR3: TGTGCCAGCAGCCTCCAACTAGCGGGGTTCTCCTACGAGCAGTACTTC. It specifies CASSLQLAGFSYEQYF.